This T cell receptor (beta chain) was identified during a study of Graves' ophthalmopathy and Graves' hyperthyroidism (dated by TCRdb to the late 2010s). Some background on the complete study: Peripheral blood was collected before any treatment was given, at the time of initial diagnosis. The study used TCR beta repertoire signatures to distinguish Graves' ophthalmopathy from Graves' hyperthyroidism and to predict progression to ophthalmopathy. In total, 120 to 150 blood samples were TCR-sequenced: fewer than 50 ophthalmopathy, 75 hyperthyroidism and some 17 hyperthyroidism-to-ophthalmopathy patients. To explore V-J signatures that distinguish ophthalmopathy from hyperthyroidism, a discovery set of around 100 patients was enrolled, made up of under 50 with ophthalmopathy and fewer than 60 with stable hyperthyroidism. An independent validation cohort comprised under 20 hyperthyroidism patients and some 16 patients who later progressed from hyperthyroidism to ophthalmopathy. T-cell repertoires of thyroid tissue and blood were compared in a handful of hyperthyroidism patients. Following sample collection, hyperthyroidism patients were given methimazole at a starting dose of 30 mg daily, and ophthalmopathy patients were given high-dose intravenous methylprednisolone. The 75 to 100 discovery patients were randomly split 7:3 into training and test sets.

For repertoire sequencing, the TCR beta CDR3 regions were amplified from RNA transcripts. A first-round RT-PCR used HTBI primers with the Qiagen OneStep RT-PCR kit, followed by a second-round multiplex PCR, size selection and purification. Libraries were sequenced paired-end with 100 bp reads on an Illumina HiSeq2000. Under the source paper's analysis protocol: SOAPnuke was used to process the reads, removing any read that contained adapters or uncalled bases, had a mean Phred below 15, or lacked an exact match to the constant primer or identifier. High-quality paired reads were merged with COPE v1.2.5. Each unique nucleotide sequence was defined as a clonotype, and clonotypes were aligned to IMGT TRB V, D and J references with MiTCR v1.1. The analysis was limited to V-J combinations with a frequency above 0.0001, which together covered more than 98% of repertoires. For each V-J combination, a TCR clonal expansion and chaos score was defined as the ratio of F50 clonal expansion to chaos observed in the TCRdist matrix. Welch's t-statistics and random forest were used to narrow the features down to about a dozen V-J combinations, which were then fed into a naive Bayes classifier. Thyroid-blood repertoire similarity was quantified with the Morisita-Horn index. The raw public data were reprocessed by TCRdb itself: fastp quality trimming at Q25, MiXCR clonotype calling, in-frame beta chains only. Rows are unified per CDR3 protein, each entry keeping the most common DNA and genes. The V and J calls reflect TCRdb's pipeline rather than the authors' work. Recorded for this sample are some 200,000 distinct CDR3 sequences; around 28% of them occurred a single time. The top ten constitute over 7.5% of the sample.

The research as a whole found: Sample size was not statistically predetermined, and group allocation was not concealed from the investigators. In cross-validation, the 13-signature model distinguished ophthalmopathy from stable hyperthyroidism with approximately 90% sensitivity and around 82% specificity, and in the test set the corresponding values were 80% and 75%. Among expanded thyroid clonotypes with frequency above 0.001, most also showed up in blood, which suggests that blood repertoires may reflect the thyroid immune response. In validation, the model predicted ophthalmopathy progression with roughly 68% sensitivity and approximately 75% specificity; around twelve predicted patients were CT-confirmed with GO in a median of around 6.5 months.

The ophthalmopathy patients had moderately to severely active disease, with a Clinical Activity Score of 3 or higher, a NOSPECS grade of 4 or higher, and a disease duration of less than 3 months. Patients were excluded if they had other autoimmune diseases, uncontrolled infections, pregnancy or lactation. Diagnosis was based on clinical symptoms, serum thyroxine, TRAb, thyroid ultrasound and orbital computed tomography. PBMCs were isolated from about 9 ml of fresh peripheral blood by Ficoll-Paque density gradient centrifugation. Trizol reagent was used to extract the total RNA, and its quality was then checked on an Agilent 2100 Bioanalyzer. The V end loses 1 base and the J end loses 5 bases, and a stretch of 11 bases separates them. CDR1 and CDR2 are read off the germline V gene as SGHAT and FQNNGV. CDR3 length: 14 amino acids, cysteine to phenylalanine. The sequence is cut down to CDR3 DNA, 42 bases in frame from base 1.

At least ten counts were recorded for this clonotype. Its target antigen remains unknown. There are no base qualities to consult, and no much larger clone falls within one base. The chain was built from TRBV11-2 and TRBJ1-1; TRBD1 is possibly the D segment (5 matching bases). The clonotype was recovered from a man aged 50-59 years with Graves' ophthalmopathy. Donor details come from another sample of the same person, matched by shared clones. The specimen was peripheral blood. The sequence in DNA is TGTGCCAGCAGCTTAGTTCCGGGGGGTACTGAAGCTTTCTTT. This is translated as CASSLVPGGTEAFF.